This T cell receptor beta chain is from a study of memory CD4+ T cells and cytomegalovirus serostatus. Whole-study context: This sample comes from healthy Belgian adults, fewer than ten CMV seropositive, 24 seronegative.

Original processing methods: After removing out-of-frame reads, over 2 million distinct TCRbeta sequences remained. Profiling relied on immunoSEQ multiplex PCR, and the TCRdb table lists in-frame clones only, not all of them. The DNA gave D and trimming, while V, J and clone size come from that table. This table holds around 60,000 clones, 75% to 80% found once. Per the germline V gene, CDR1 is SNHLY and CDR2 is FYNNEI. With 3 bases removed from V and 8 bases from J, the gap between germline ends came to 13 bases. The CDR3 sequence is 13 residues long. The sort gate was single viable CD3+CD4+CD8-CD45RO+ cells for memory CD4+ T cells.

This sequence joins TRBV2 and TRBJ1-2, with D uncertain. The TCR originated in an adult in good health and CMV-seronegative. Input material: memory CD4+ T cells from blood. Written as DNA, the CDR3 is TGTGCCAGCAGTGATTCGCCAGGCAGGGGCTACACCTTC. It yields the protein CASSDSPGRGYTF. Full variable domain (rest looked up from reference TRBV2 and TRBJ1-2): EPEVTQTPSHQVTQMGQEVILRCVPISNHLYFYWYRQILGQKVEFLVSFYNNEISEKSEIFDDQFSVERPDGSNFTLKIRSTKLEDSAMYFCASSDSPGRGYTFGSGTRLTVV.